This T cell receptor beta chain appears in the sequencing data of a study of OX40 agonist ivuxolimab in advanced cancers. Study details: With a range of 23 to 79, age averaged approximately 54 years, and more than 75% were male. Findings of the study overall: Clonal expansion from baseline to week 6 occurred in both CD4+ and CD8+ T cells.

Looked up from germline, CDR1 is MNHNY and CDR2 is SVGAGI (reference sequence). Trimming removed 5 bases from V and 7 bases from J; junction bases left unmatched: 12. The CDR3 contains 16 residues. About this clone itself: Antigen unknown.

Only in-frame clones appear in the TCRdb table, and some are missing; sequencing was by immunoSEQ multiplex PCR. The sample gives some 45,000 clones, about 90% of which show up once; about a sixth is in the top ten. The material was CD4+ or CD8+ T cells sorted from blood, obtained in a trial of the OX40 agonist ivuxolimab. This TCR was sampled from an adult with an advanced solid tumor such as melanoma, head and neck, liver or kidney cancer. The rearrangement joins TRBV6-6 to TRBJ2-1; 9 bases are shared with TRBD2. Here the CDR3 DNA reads TGTGCCAGCAGTCGACTAGCGGAAACTAAACAGAATGAGCAGTTCTTC. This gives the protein CASSRLAETKQNEQFF.